Below, 8 T cell receptor beta chains from the same sample are listed, as sequenced in a study of preoperative IRX-2 immunotherapy in early breast cancer. TCRdb's copy holds only in-frame clones and misses some; the assay was immunoSEQ multiplex PCR. The sample lists roughly 93,000 clones, about nine tenths occurring once. Treatment in this sample: preoperative locoregional IRX-2 cytokine immunotherapy. Sequencing was performed on tumor tissue, taken after IRX-2 immunotherapy. The receptors derive from a human donor with breast cancer.

This clone was counted once. The chain uses TRBV11-3 and TRBJ2-1; D possibly corresponds to TRBD2 (6 bases). Germline loops: CDR1 SGHNT, CDR2 YENEEA. This CDR3 spans 16 amino acids. The germline V and J ends were trimmed by 0 bases and 10 bases, with 19 bases remaining between them. CDR3 sequence: CASSLERDLGVQEQFF. The CDR3 coding sequence is TGTGCCAGCAGCTTAGAAAGGGACTTGGGGGTGCAAGAGCAGTTCTTC.

Remarks on this clone: Relative to the germline gene, one junction end is altered; a read error may explain this. J is TRBJ2-3 and V is TRBV29-1; D gene ambiguous. This CDR3 is 12 amino acids long. Germline V lookup: CDR1 SQVTM, CDR2 ANQGSEA. Here the CDR3 reads CSVEDSTDAQYF. The CDR3 nucleotides are TGCAGCGTTGAAGATTCCACAGATGCGCAGTATTTT.

This sequence joins TRBV23-1 and TRBJ1-6; D might be TRBD1 (5 bases). TRBV23-1 is classed as an ORF, of uncertain function. This CDR3 comprises 13 residues. V lost 6 bases to trimming and J lost 7 bases, with 10 bases between them. The DNA of the CDR3 is TGCGCCAGCAGCTTTGGGGGAAATTCACCCCTCCACTTT. This gives the protein CASSFGGNSPLHF.

This clone occurred once. The chain carries TRBV6-8 and TRBJ1-2, with a possible D match to TRBD1 (6 bases). V gave up 2 bases and J gave up 5 bases, with 9 bases separating them. This CDR3 has 13 amino acids. The germline gives CDR1 MNHGY, CDR2 SAAAGT. The CDR3 reads CASSYQGTYGYTF. The DNA of the CDR3 is TGTGCCAGCAGTTACCAGGGGACGTATGGCTACACCTTC.

The V gene is TRBV30, the J gene TRBJ1-2, with D possibly TRBD1 on 5 matching bases. This CDR3 has 13 amino acids. V gave up 5 bases and J gave up 6 bases, with 16 bases separating them. The germline V gene has CDR1 GTSNPN and CDR2 SVGIG (reference sequence). The CDR3 reads CAWAPGGRDGYTF. In DNA form, the CDR3 reads TGTGCCTGGGCCCCGGGGGGTAGGGATGGCTACACCTTC.

The CDR3 sequence: CASSSTGGRTEAFF. The CDR3, as DNA: TGTGCCAGCAGCTCCACAGGGGGAAGGACTGAAGCTTTCTTT. The gene calls are TRBV11-3 and TRBJ1-1, with 8 bases aligning to TRBD1. CDR3 size: 14 residues. The V and J ends lost 4 bases and 5 bases, in that order; junction bases with no gene match: 6. Per germline, CDR1 SGHNT and CDR2 YENEEA.

The chain is built from TRBV5-1 and TRBJ1-4, with TRBD1 matching over 8 bases. The CDR3 contains 15 residues. The V and J ends lost 0 bases and 8 bases, in that order; junction bases with no gene match: 6. Germline CDR1 is SGHRS and CDR2 is YFSETQ. The DNA of the CDR3 is TGCGCCAGCAGCTTGGTGTCAGGGGGCGACGAAAAACTGTTTTTT. Translated, it gives CASSLVSGGDEKLFF.

J is TRBJ1-2 and V is TRBV30, with no clear D. Germline loops: CDR1 GTSNPN, CDR2 SVGIG (reference sequence). Between the trimmed V and J ends, which lost 1 base and 8 bases, there was a span of 14 bases. CDR3 length: 13 residues. The CDR3 is CAWSGTITGGYTF. CDR3 DNA sequence: TGTGCCTGGAGTGGGACTATCACGGGGGGCTACACCTTC. The full variable domain, its missing parts supplied by reference TRBV30 and TRBJ1-2, is SQTIHQWPATLVQPVGSPLSLECTVEGTSNPNLYWYRQAAGRGLQLLFYSVGIGQISSEVPQNLSASRPQDRQFILSSKKLLLSDSGFYLCAWSGTITGGYTFGSGTRLTVV.